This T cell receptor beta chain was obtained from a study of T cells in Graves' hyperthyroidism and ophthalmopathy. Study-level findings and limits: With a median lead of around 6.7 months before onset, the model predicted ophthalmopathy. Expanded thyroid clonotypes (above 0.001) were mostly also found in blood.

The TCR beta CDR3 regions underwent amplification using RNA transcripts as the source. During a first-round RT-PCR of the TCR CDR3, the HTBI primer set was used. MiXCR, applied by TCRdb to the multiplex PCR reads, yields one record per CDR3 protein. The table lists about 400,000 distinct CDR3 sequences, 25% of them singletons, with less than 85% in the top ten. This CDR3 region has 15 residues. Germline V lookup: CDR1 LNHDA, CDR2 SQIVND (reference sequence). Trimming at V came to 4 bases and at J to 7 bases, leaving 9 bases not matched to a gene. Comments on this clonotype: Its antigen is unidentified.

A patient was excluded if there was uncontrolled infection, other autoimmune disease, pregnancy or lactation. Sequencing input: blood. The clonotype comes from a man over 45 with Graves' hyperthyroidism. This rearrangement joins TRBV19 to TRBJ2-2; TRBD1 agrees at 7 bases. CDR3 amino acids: CASSNRQGFGGELFF. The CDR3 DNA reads TGTGCCAGTAGTAACCGACAGGGCTTCGGCGGGGAGCTGTTTTTT.